Here is one T cell receptor beta chain with its context. This specimen comes from a study of blood T cell repertoires in COVID-19. Turning to the study itself: PBMCs, B-cell-depleted T cells, or T cells provided the cDNA or gDNA that made up the material.

This CDR3 has 15 residues. Trimming took 5 bases from V and 0 from J, leaving 11 bases between them. The germline V gene encodes CDR1 SGHVS and CDR2 FQNEAQ. TCRdb keeps only in-frame clones here, not all; method: immunoSEQ multiplex PCR. Here the sample spans some 250,000 clones, roughly 84% being singletons. The chain recombines TRBV7-8 with TRBJ2-1; the D is unclear. Sequencing used peripheral blood. The receptor was derived from a man aged 40-49 years with acute or convalescent COVID-19. The CDR3 sequence: CASSPGRSSYNEQFF. Here the CDR3 DNA reads TGTGCCAGCAGCCCAGGCAGATCCTCCTACAATGAGCAGTTCTTC.